The 17 T cell receptor beta chains listed next were all sequenced from one sample in a study of shared clonotypes between healthy human individuals. Assay used: immunoSEQ multiplex PCR; TCRdb lists only in-frame clones, some missing. The table includes 2 million or so clones, roughly 94% detected once. Sequencing was done on a sample of naive CD4+ T cells sorted from blood. Subset defined: CD45RA+ positively selected. These receptors were obtained from a man between 18 and 35 years old in good health.

This chain links TRBV11-2 with TRBJ2-7; D is unresolved. This CDR3 comprises 11 residues. In germline, CDR1 is SGHAT, CDR2 FQNNGV. Trimming removed 3 bases from V and 6 bases from J, with 6 bases in between. The CDR3, as DNA: TGTGCCAGCAGCTTGAAGCTCGAGCAGTACTTC. Its protein is CASSLKLEQYF. Using reference TRBV11-2 and TRBJ2-7 for the parts outside the CDR3, the full variable domain is EAGVAQSPRYKIIEKRQSVAFWCNPISGHATLYWYQQILGQGPKLLIQFQNNGVVDDSQLPKDRFSAERLKGVDSTLKIQPAKLEDSAVYLCASSLKLEQYFGPGTRLTVT.

The J gene is TRBJ2-7, the V gene TRBV5-4, with 12 nucleotides matching TRBD2. Looked up from germline, CDR1 is SGHNT and CDR2 is YYREEE (reference sequence). The CDR3 consists of 18 residues. V was pared by 3 bases and J by 2 bases, with 12 bases of the junction left unmatched. This CDR3 reads CASSSGGPLAGGPYEQYF. In nucleotides, the CDR3 is TGTGCCAGCAGCTCCGGCGGGCCGCTAGCGGGAGGGCCCTACGAGCAGTACTTC.

This rearrangement joins TRBV5-8 to TRBJ1-3; D is possibly TRBD2 (6 bases). The J call is uncertain, as TRBJ2-2 better fits the DNA end. The germline V gene encodes CDR1 SGHTS and CDR2 YDEGEE. There are 15 residues in the CDR3. In nucleotides, the CDR3 is TGTGCCAGCAGCGGGACTCAGAAGAACACCGGGGAGCTGTTTTTT. It yields the protein CASSGTQKNTGELFF.

In the case of this clone: This may come from a read error, since a much larger clone is one base off. The chain recombines TRBV7-9 with TRBJ2-5, with TRBD1 as a possible D gene (7 bases). CDR1 and CDR2 from the germline V gene are SEHNR and FQNEAQ (reference sequence). The CDR3 length is 13 residues. V was pared by 3 bases and J by 5 bases, with 10 bases between. Here the CDR3 reads CASSFAGGETQYF. CDR3 in DNA: TGTGCCAGCAGCTTCGCAGGGGGGGAGACCCAGTACTTC.

V and J are TRBV5-1 and TRBJ2-7; D is perhaps TRBD1 (5 bases). V lost 1 base and J 2 bases, leaving 10 bases between the germline ends. Germline V lookup: CDR1 SGHRS, CDR2 YFSETQ. The CDR3 length is 14 residues. Here the CDR3 reads CASSLPGMTYEQYF. The CDR3 nucleotides read TGCGCCAGCAGCTTGCCAGGGATGACCTACGAGCAGTACTTC.

This rearrangement joins TRBV19 to TRBJ2-1, with D possibly matching TRBD2 (5 bases). The V gene lost 0 bases and the J gene lost 13 bases, with 13 bases spanning the gap. From germline, CDR1 is LNHDA and CDR2 SQIVND (reference sequence). CDR3 length: 13 amino acids. CDR3 sequence: CASSIEGGRLQFF. The CDR3 nucleotides are TGTGCCAGTAGTATAGAGGGCGGGCGTTTACAGTTCTTC.

J is TRBJ2-3 and V is TRBV11-2, with 8 bases fitting TRBD2. The CDR3 contains 13 residues. With V trimmed by 4 bases and J by 4 bases, 1 base remained unmatched. CDR1 and CDR2 (germline): SGHAT, FQNNGV. The CDR3 DNA sequence: TGTGCCAGCAGCTCCGGGGGGGCAGATACGCAGTATTTT. Translation: CASSSGGADTQYF.

With respect to this clone: This sample also contains other DNA sequences that code for the same CDR3. CDR3 sequence reads: CASSQDRGGELFF. The CDR3, as DNA: TGCGCCAGCAGCCAAGATCGGGGCGGGGAGCTGTTTTTT. The chain has TRBV4-3 and TRBJ2-2; D is possibly TRBD2 (5 bases). V lost 0 bases, J lost 7 bases, and 6 bases lay in between. Germline-derived CDR1 and CDR2 are LGHNA and YSLEER. The CDR3 has 13 residues.

The CDR3 coding sequence is TGTGCCAGCAACCCCGTTTTACAGGGGTGGGAGACCCAGTACTTC. Its protein is CASNPVLQGWETQYF. This chain links TRBV5-8 with TRBJ2-5, with 7 bases lining up with TRBD1. The CDR3 is 15 amino acids. V was pared by 6 bases and J by 5 bases, with 13 bases of the junction left unmatched. Germline loops: CDR1 SGHTS, CDR2 YDEGEE.

This rearrangement joins TRBV6-5 to TRBJ2-7; TRBD2 matches at 13 bases. CDR1 is MNHEY, CDR2 SVGAGI, per germline. The CDR3 length is 16 residues. Unmatched junction bases numbered 8, after V lost 2 bases and J lost 7 bases. This CDR3 reads CASSYNGLAGAGEQYF. The CDR3 bases are TGTGCCAGCAGTTACAACGGACTAGCGGGAGCCGGAGAGCAGTACTTC.

The chain uses TRBV9 and TRBJ1-2; D perhaps matches TRBD1 (6 bases). V gave up 4 bases and J gave up 7 bases, with 20 bases separating them. Germline V lookup: CDR1 SGDLS, CDR2 YYNGEE. The CDR3 runs 15 residues. Here the CDR3 DNA reads TGTGCCAGCAGCATTACAACAGGGTCTCGTCTTGGCTACACCTTC. Its protein product is CASSITTGSRLGYTF.

V usage is TRBV5-1 and J usage is TRBJ2-1; D is uncertain. Germline CDR1 reads SGHRS; CDR2 reads YFSETQ. This CDR3 is 14 amino acids long. Trimming took 6 bases from V and 5 from J, leaving 15 bases between them. The CDR3 DNA follows: TGCGCCAGCACCTCCGGACCCCAGGACAATGAGCAGTTCTTC. Protein: CASTSGPQDNEQFF.

V is TRBV25-1 and J is TRBJ1-1; 7 bases agree with TRBD1. In germline, CDR1 is MGHDK, CDR2 SYGVNS. Trimming cost V 5 bases and J 10 bases; bases outside gene matches: 10. The CDR3 has 13 amino acids. CDR3: CASSTHRGARAFF. CDR3 sequence (DNA): TGTGCCAGCAGTACCCACAGGGGAGCAAGAGCTTTCTTT.

The chain employs TRBV6-1 and TRBJ2-3; possibly TRBD1 or TRBD2 for D (5 bases each). The V end lost 9 bases, the J end lost 2 bases, and 15 bases lay between the germline ends. The germline V gene encodes CDR1 MNHNS and CDR2 SASEGT. The CDR3 is 14 amino acids. The CDR3 nucleotides are TGTGCCAGTAGGACGGGGCCGGTCACAGATACGCAGTATTTT. It translates to CASRTGPVTDTQYF.

This clone appeared once. V is TRBV5-1 and J is TRBJ1-4; 8 bases match TRBD1. The CDR3 is 14 amino acids. Germline CDR1 reads SGHRS; CDR2 reads YFSETQ. Unmatched junction bases numbered 3, after V lost 5 bases and J lost 3 bases. CDR3 DNA: TGCGCCAGCAGAGGACAGGGAGCTAATGAAAAACTGTTTTTT. This encodes CASRGQGANEKLFF.

The CDR3 loop is CASRSGISYEQYF. The CDR3, as DNA: TGTGCCAGCAGATCCGGGATTTCCTACGAGCAGTACTTC. The rearrangement links TRBV27 to TRBJ2-7, with a possible D match to TRBD2 (5 bases). The V end lost 6 bases, the J end lost 1 base, and 10 bases lay between the germline ends. The CDR3 runs 13 residues. Germline lookup yields CDR1 MNHEY and CDR2 SMNVEV (reference sequence).

The rearrangement uses TRBV2 and TRBJ2-7, with D possibly being TRBD1 (5 bases). This CDR3 is built from 13 residues. Trimming took off 4 bases at V and 2 bases at J, with 9 bases between the two ends. CDR1 SNHLY and CDR2 FYNNEI come from the germline V gene. This CDR3 reads CASSVDRPYEQYF. The CDR3 region has the DNA TGTGCCAGCAGTGTTGACAGACCCTACGAGCAGTACTTC.